This T cell receptor beta chain emerged from a study of neurological immune-mediated disorders. PBMCs numbering 2 million and stored at -80 C yielded the unsorted libraries. This clonotype was detected ten times or more. V was shortened by 3 bases and J by 3 bases, with 13 bases between the two germline ends. This CDR3 spans 16 amino acids. Germline V lookup: CDR1 SGHKS, CDR2 YYEKEE (reference sequence). TCRdb re-called the 5' RACE reads with MiXCR, one entry per CDR3 protein. The data hold more than 75,000 distinct CDR3 sequences, with 3% to 4.5% observed a single time. This receptor was taken from a woman in her forties or fifties with multiple sclerosis. Sequenced input: PBMCs. The chain joins TRBV5-5 to TRBJ1-6; no reliable D call. CDR3 protein: CASSSSWGFYNSPLHF. CDR3 bases: TGTGCCAGCAGCTCTTCGTGGGGATTCTATAATTCACCCCTCCACTTT.